This T cell receptor beta chain came from a study of siplizumab effects on memory and regulatory T cells. V was pared by 6 bases and J by 6 bases, with 9 bases of the junction left unmatched. In germline, CDR1 is SGHVS, CDR2 FQNEAQ. The CDR3 covers 14 residues. The data were produced by immunoSEQ multiplex PCR, yet TCRdb's version contains in-frame clones alone and is incomplete. The sample holds about 87,000 clones, about 90% seen once. This chain uses TRBV7-8 with TRBJ1-2; 8 bases are a match to TRBD1. The receptor comes from a human donor in good health. Sample: CD4+ T cells sorted from blood. This CDR3 is CASRRTPGGDGYTF. CDR3 nucleotides: TGTGCCAGCAGACGGACCCCAGGGGGCGATGGCTACACCTTC.